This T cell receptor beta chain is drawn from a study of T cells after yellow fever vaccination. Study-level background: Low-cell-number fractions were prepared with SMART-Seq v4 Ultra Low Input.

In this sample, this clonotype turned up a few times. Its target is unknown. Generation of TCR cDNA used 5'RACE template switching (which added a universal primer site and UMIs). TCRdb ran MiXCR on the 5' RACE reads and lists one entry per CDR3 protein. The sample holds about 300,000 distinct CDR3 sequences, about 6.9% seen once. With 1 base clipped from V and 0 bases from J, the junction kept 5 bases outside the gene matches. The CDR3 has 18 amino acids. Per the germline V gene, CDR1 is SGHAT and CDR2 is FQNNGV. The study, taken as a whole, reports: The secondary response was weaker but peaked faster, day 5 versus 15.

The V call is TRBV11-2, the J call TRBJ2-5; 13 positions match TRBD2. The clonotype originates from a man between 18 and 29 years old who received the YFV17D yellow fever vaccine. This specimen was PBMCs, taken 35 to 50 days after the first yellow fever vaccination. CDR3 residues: CASSLGLAGGRYQETQYF. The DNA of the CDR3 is TGTGCCAGCAGCTTAGGACTAGCGGGGGGCCGGTACCAAGAGACCCAGTACTTC.